This T cell receptor beta chain was obtained from a study of neurological immune-mediated disorders. This clonotype was found many times. Its specificity is unknown. Unsorted libraries were derived from 2 million PBMCs stored at -80 C. The cDNA was generated by 5'RACE with 10-nucleotide random UMIs. From 15-18 subjects, over 180 million TCR-beta sequences were obtained in each sequencing run. TCRdb reprocessed the 5' RACE reads with MiXCR, giving one entry per CDR3 protein. There are about 59,000 distinct CDR3 sequences in the sample; 10% to 15% occur only once, and around a tenth lies in the top ten. Study conclusions and caveats: While HTLV-1-associated myelopathy showed the greatest TCR clonal expansion, multiple sclerosis showed the least, falling below healthy controls.

The CDR3 is 16 residues long. V shed 2 bases and J 6 bases; nucleotides not matched to a gene: 9. V is TRBV12-3 or TRBV12-4 and J is TRBJ2-2, with 7 bases identical to TRBD2. The sequence derives from a woman aged 55-70 years with HTLV-1-associated myelopathy (HAM/TSP). Sample: PBMCs. The CDR3 DNA reads TGTGCCAGCAGTTTACGGAGCGGGACTATACCCGGGGAGCTGTTTTTT. This codes for CASSLRSGTIPGELFF.